This TCR beta chain was identified during a study of response to subunit inactivated influenza vaccine. With 2 bases clipped from V and 3 bases from J, the junction kept 17 bases outside the gene matches. CDR3 length: 22 amino acids. Germline V gene sequence: CDR1 KGHSH, CDR2 LQKENI. TCRdb reanalysed the RT-PCR reads using MiXCR and keeps one entry per CDR3 protein. The sample shows hundreds of thousands of distinct CDR3 sequences, 25% of them seen only once. The rearrangement joins TRBV18 to TRBJ2-6; TRBD2 matches 12 bases. The source is a man aged 45-65 years who received an inactivated influenza vaccine. The sample consisted of CD4+ T cells sorted from PBMCs, taken around 5 days after vaccination. CDR3 DNA: TGTGCCAGCTCACCAATTTCGGCCGAATCTAGCGGGAGGGCCATTGGGGCCAACGTCCTGACTTTC. This translates into CASSPISAESSGRAIGANVLTF.